Below are 19 T cell receptor beta chains sequenced from a single sample in a study of beta chain features in type 1 diabetes. Overall study results and limits: Type 1 diabetes patients had TCRB CDR3s that were shorter (moderately but significantly so) in all four CD4+ subsets.

Reverse transcription of all isolated RNA meant that expressed TCRB transcripts were sequenced. Libraries were prepared by immunoSEQ multiplex PCR; TCRdb keeps only in-frame clonotypes and omits some of them. The table lists around 260,000 clones, around 24% of them singletons, with around 0.011% in the top ten. Antigens of these TCRs are unknown. Specimen: naive CD4+ T cells from blood. The receptor source for this set is a woman in her twenties or thirties with type 1 diabetes.

This clone was observed a handful of times. The chain uses TRBV5-1 and TRBJ1-1; D is undetermined. Trimming pared 4 bases from V and 3 bases from J, leaving 13 bases between. The CDR3 has 14 residues. From germline, CDR1 is SGHRS and CDR2 YFSETQ. The CDR3: CASSEAGGYTEAFF. The CDR3, as DNA: TGCGCCAGCAGCGAGGCGGGAGGGTACACTGAAGCTTTCTTT.

This clone was recorded a few times. This chain uses TRBV30 with TRBJ1-3, with 7 bases aligning to TRBD1. The CDR3 is made up of 15 amino acids. Germline values: CDR1 GTSNPN, CDR2 SVGIG (reference sequence). The J segment lost 0 bases and the V segment lost 3 bases, leaving 5 bases of the junction unmatched. The CDR3 loop is CAWRGTDLSGNTIYF. The CDR3 nucleotides read TGTGCCTGGAGAGGGACAGACCTCTCTGGAAACACCATATATTTT.

The chain links TRBV5-5 to TRBJ2-5; TRBD2 matches at 9 bases. V lost 0 bases, J lost 2 bases, and 5 bases stayed unmatched. CDR1 and CDR2 from the germline V gene are SGHKS and YYEKEE (reference sequence). The CDR3 contains 16 residues. This chain's CDR3 is CASSLAGTSSQETQYF. For the CDR3, the DNA is TGTGCCAGCAGCTTGGCCGGGACTAGCTCTCAAGAGACCCAGTACTTC.

CDR3 DNA sequence: TGTGCCTGGGAGGGACAGGGTTACAATGAGCAGTTCTTC. Its protein is CAWEGQGYNEQFF. J is TRBJ2-1 and V is TRBV30, with 9 bases identical to TRBD1. The CDR3 has 13 residues. The germline CDR1 and CDR2 sequences are GTSNPN and SVGIG (reference sequence). Trimming at V came to 5 bases and at J to 4 bases, leaving 3 bases not matched to a gene.

The chain combines TRBV25-1 with TRBJ2-3; maybe TRBD2 (7 bases). The CDR3 extends over 17 amino acids. V was pared by 0 bases and J by 2 bases, with 15 bases between. CDR1 MGHDK and CDR2 SYGVNS come from the germline V gene. Here the CDR3 DNA reads TGTGCCAGCAGTGAATATGGCGACGCGGGGGCCACAGATACGCAGTATTTT. This sequence encodes CASSEYGDAGATDTQYF.

This chain links TRBV2 with TRBJ2-7; 9 bases line up with TRBD1. Germline V gene data show CDR1 as SNHLY and CDR2 as FYNNEI. V lost 11 bases to trimming and J lost 2 bases; unmatched junction nucleotides: 7. There are 13 residues in the CDR3. CDR3 sequence (DNA): TGTGCCCGAGGGGACAGGGCGGCCTACGAGCAGTACTTC. The encoded protein is CARGDRAAYEQYF.

The J gene is TRBJ2-5, the V gene TRBV10-2, with a possible D match to TRBD2 (5 bases). This CDR3 region has 15 residues. In germline, CDR1 is WSHSY, CDR2 SAAADI. The V and J ends lost 7 bases and 2 bases respectively, with 17 bases between them. The CDR3 DNA reads TGCGCCAGCACGCCCCCGAGGGCTTTGCAAGAGACCCAGTACTTC. Its protein product is CASTPPRALQETQYF.

The chain recombines TRBV5-4 with TRBJ2-2, with 9 bases lining up with TRBD1. The CDR3 has 16 amino acids. CDR1 SGHNT and CDR2 YYREEE come from the germline V gene (reference sequence). Unmatched junction bases numbered 7, after V lost 4 bases and J lost 3 bases. CDR3 sequence: CASSHWGQGHTGELFF. In DNA, the CDR3 is TGTGCCAGCAGCCATTGGGGACAGGGTCACACCGGGGAGCTGTTTTTT.

The CDR3 is CASSPLSRLQETQYF. The CDR3 DNA reads TGTGCCAGCTCACCCCTCTCGCGGTTACAAGAGACCCAGTACTTC. J is TRBJ2-5 and V is TRBV18; D uncertain. The CDR3 consists of 15 residues. Germline-derived CDR1 and CDR2 are KGHSH and LQKENI. Trimming stripped 3 bases from V and 2 bases from J, with 13 bases between.

The rearrangement joins TRBV5-4 to TRBJ2-3; D perhaps matches TRBD1 (6 bases). CDR1 and CDR2 (germline): SGHNT, YYREEE (reference sequence). This CDR3 has 15 amino acids. Trimming stripped 4 bases from V and 0 bases from J, with 12 bases between. CDR3 region: CASSARTESTDTQYF. The CDR3, as DNA: TGTGCCAGCAGCGCACGGACAGAGAGCACAGATACGCAGTATTTT.

V usage is TRBV30 and J usage is TRBJ2-1; D is perhaps TRBD2 (5 bases). The CDR3 is 18 amino acids. V was trimmed by 0 bases and J by 4 bases, leaving 22 bases between them. Germline CDR1 reads GTSNPN; CDR2 reads SVGIG (reference sequence). Written as DNA, the CDR3 is TGTGCCTGGAGTGTACAGAGGACTTTCTCTCGTGCATACAATGAGCAGTTCTTC. Translating gives CAWSVQRTFSRAYNEQFF.

The genes are TRBV7-3 and TRBJ2-1; 7 positions agree with TRBD2. Trimming took 2 bases from V and 1 from J; bases not matched to a gene: 17. Per the germline V gene, CDR1 is SGHTA and CDR2 is FQGTGA. This CDR3 has 20 residues. The CDR3 is CASSLPLAGAKRGSYNEQFF. The CDR3 DNA reads TGTGCCAGCAGCTTACCTCTTGCGGGAGCAAAGCGTGGTTCCTACAATGAGCAGTTCTTC.

This clone showed up just a few times. In DNA, the CDR3 is TGTGCCTCTTCGGACAGGGGGAATGGGGCCAACGTCCTGACTTTC. Translated: CASSDRGNGANVLTF. The rearrangement links TRBV30 to TRBJ2-6; 10 bases agree with TRBD1. Germline CDR1 reads GTSNPN; CDR2 reads SVGIG (reference sequence). The CDR3 extends over 15 amino acids. V gave up 7 bases and J gave up 3 bases; unmatched junction bases: 6. The full variable domain, with the rest looked up from reference TRBV30 and TRBJ2-6, is SQTIHQWPATLVQPVGSPLSLECTVEGTSNPNLYWYRQAAGRGLQLLFYSVGIGQISSEVPQNLSASRPQDRQFILSSKKLLLSDSGFYLCASSDRGNGANVLTFGAGSRLTVL.

V gene TRBV6-4 combines with J gene TRBJ1-2; D gene ambiguous. V was trimmed by 0 bases and J by 7 bases, leaving 15 bases between them. The CDR3 totals 15 residues. Germline assignment: CDR1 MRHNA and CDR2 SNTAGT. The CDR3 sequence is CASSDSETALAGYTF. In DNA form, the CDR3 reads TGTGCCAGCAGTGACTCGGAGACGGCCCTGGCTGGCTACACCTTC.

This sequence joins TRBV19 and TRBJ2-7; D is unresolved. The germline gives CDR1 LNHDA, CDR2 SQIVND (reference sequence). The CDR3 is 16 amino acids. V gave up 3 bases and J gave up 3 bases, with 18 bases separating them. The CDR3 coding sequence is TGTGCCAGTAGTATGATGTCTCAGCCGACACTCTACGAGCAGTACTTC. The encoded protein is CASSMMSQPTLYEQYF.

The chain couples TRBV4-1 to TRBJ2-7, with TRBD1 identical over 7 bases. V gave up 1 base and J gave up 4 bases; unmatched junction bases: 10. CDR1 is MGHRA and CDR2 is YSYEKL in the germline V gene. The CDR3 loop spans 16 amino acids. The CDR3 nucleotides are TGCGCCAGCAGCCAAGGCCACAGGGGTTTCGGGTACGAGCAGTACTTC. As protein: CASSQGHRGFGYEQYF.

J is TRBJ1-2 and V is TRBV18; 7 bases map to TRBD1. The J segment lost 0 bases and the V segment lost 3 bases, leaving 7 bases of the junction unmatched. The CDR3 loop spans 16 amino acids. CDR1 is KGHSH and CDR2 is LQKENI in the germline V gene. The CDR3 region has the DNA TGTGCCAGCTCACCTTCCGGGACAGAGTCTAACTATGGCTACACCTTC. It is translated as CASSPSGTESNYGYTF.

The chain joins TRBV9 to TRBJ2-1; 8 bases fit TRBD2. Germline lookup yields CDR1 SGDLS and CDR2 YYNGEE. V was pared by 4 bases and J by 10 bases, with 19 bases of the junction left unmatched. This CDR3 contains 17 residues. In DNA form, the CDR3 reads TGTGCCAGCAGCCCACAAGCCGGGGGCGGGAGGCCCCGGGAGCAGTTCTTC. Protein sequence: CASSPQAGGGRPREQFF. Drawing the rest from reference TRBV9 and TRBJ2-1, the complete variable domain is DSGVTQTPKHLITATGQRVTLRCSPRSGDLSVYWYQQSLDQGLQFLIQYYNGEERAKGNILERFSAQQFPDLHSELNLSSLELGDSALYFCASSPQAGGGRPREQFFGPGTRLTVL.

The genes are TRBV19 and TRBJ2-5; possibly TRBD2 for D (5 bases). The germline V and J ends were trimmed by 3 bases and 1 base, with 6 bases remaining between them. The germline V gene encodes CDR1 LNHDA and CDR2 SQIVND (reference sequence). The CDR3 extends over 13 amino acids. The chain's CDR3 is CASSMGAQETQYF. The CDR3 DNA reads as TGTGCCAGTAGTATGGGAGCCCAAGAGACCCAGTACTTC.